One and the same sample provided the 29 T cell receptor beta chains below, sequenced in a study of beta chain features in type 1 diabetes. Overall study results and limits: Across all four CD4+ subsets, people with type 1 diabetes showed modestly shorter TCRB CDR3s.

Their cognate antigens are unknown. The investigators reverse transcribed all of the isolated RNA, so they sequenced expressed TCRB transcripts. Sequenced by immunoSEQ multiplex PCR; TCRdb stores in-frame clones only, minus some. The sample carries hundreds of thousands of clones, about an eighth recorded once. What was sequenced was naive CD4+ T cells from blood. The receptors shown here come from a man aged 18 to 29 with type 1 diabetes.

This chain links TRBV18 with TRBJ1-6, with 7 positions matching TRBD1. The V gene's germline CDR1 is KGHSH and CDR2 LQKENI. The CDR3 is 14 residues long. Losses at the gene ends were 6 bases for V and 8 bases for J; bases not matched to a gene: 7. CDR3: CASSPGGADSPLHF. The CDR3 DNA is TGTGCCAGCTCTCCAGGGGGTGCTGATTCACCCCTCCACTTT.

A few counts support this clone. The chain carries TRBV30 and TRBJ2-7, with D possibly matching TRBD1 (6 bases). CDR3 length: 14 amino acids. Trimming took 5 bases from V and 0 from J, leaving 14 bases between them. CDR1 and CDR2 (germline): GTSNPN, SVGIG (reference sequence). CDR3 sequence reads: CAWRQDSSSYEQYF. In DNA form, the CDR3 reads TGTGCCTGGCGACAGGACTCCTCCTCCTACGAGCAGTACTTC.

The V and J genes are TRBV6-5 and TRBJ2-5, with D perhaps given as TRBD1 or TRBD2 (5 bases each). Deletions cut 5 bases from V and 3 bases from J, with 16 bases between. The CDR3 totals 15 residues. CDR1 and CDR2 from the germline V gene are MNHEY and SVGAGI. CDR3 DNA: TGTGCCAGCAGTCACTTGGGGGTGGCGGAAGAGACCCAGTACTTC. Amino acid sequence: CASSHLGVAEETQYF.

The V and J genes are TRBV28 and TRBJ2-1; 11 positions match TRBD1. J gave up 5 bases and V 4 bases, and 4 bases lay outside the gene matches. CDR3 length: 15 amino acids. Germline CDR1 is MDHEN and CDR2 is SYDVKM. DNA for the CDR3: TGTGCCAGCAGTTCGGGACAGGGGGGGAACAATGAGCAGTTCTTC. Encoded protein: CASSSGQGGNNEQFF. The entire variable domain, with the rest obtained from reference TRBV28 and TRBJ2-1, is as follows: DVKVTQSSRYLVKRTGEKVFLECVQDMDHENMFWYRQDPGLGLRLIYFSYDVKMKEKGDIPEGYSVSREKKERFSLILESASTNQTSMYLCASSSGQGGNNEQFFGPGTRLTVL.

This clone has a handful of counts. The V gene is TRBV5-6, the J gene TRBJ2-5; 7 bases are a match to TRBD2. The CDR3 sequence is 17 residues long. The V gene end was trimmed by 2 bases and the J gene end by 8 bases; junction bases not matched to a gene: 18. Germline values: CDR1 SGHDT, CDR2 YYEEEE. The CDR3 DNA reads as TGTGCCAGCAGCTTCGGATTAGCGGGCGCCTTTGCCGGTACCCAGTACTTC. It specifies CASSFGLAGAFAGTQYF.

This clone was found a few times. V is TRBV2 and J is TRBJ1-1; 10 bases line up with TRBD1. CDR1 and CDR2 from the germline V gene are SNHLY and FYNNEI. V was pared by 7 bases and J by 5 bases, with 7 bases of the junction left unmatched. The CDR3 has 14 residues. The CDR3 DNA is TGTGCCAGCATTTGGGACAGGGGAGGAACTGAAGCTTTCTTT. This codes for CASIWDRGGTEAFF.

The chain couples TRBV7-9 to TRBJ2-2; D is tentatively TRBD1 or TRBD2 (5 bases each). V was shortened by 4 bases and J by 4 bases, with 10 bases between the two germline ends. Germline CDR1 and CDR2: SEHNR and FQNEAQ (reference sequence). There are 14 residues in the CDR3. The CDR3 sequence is CASSWGSSTGELFF. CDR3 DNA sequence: TGTGCCAGCAGCTGGGGGAGCAGCACCGGGGAGCTGTTTTTT.

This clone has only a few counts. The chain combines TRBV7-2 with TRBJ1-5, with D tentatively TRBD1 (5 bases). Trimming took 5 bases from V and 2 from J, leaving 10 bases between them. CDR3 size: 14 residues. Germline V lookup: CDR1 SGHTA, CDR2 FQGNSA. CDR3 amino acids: CASSRDSGNQPQHF. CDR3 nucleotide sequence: TGTGCCAGCAGCCGTGACAGCGGCAATCAGCCCCAGCATTTT.

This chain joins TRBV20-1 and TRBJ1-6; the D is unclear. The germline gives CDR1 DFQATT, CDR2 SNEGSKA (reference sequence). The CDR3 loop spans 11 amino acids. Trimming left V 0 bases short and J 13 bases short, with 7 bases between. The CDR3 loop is CSARDRRPLHF. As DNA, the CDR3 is TGCAGTGCTAGAGATCGAAGGCCCCTCCACTTT.

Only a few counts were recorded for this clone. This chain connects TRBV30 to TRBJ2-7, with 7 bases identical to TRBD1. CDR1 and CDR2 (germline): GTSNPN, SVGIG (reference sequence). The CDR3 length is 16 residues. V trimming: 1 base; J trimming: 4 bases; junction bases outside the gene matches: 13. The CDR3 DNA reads TGTGCCTGGAGTGAACGGGGCCGAGGGGGCTTGTACGAGCAGTACTTC. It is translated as CAWSERGRGGLYEQYF.

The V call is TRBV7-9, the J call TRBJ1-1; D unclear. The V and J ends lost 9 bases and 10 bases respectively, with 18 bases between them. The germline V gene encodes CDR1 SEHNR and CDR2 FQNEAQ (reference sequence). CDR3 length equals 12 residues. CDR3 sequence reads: CASRPGIATAFF. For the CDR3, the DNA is TGTGCCAGTCGCCCAGGAATAGCTACAGCTTTCTTT.

CDR3 sequence reads: CASSGVAMNTEAFF. As DNA, the CDR3 is TGTGCCAGCAGTGGGGTGGCGATGAACACTGAAGCTTTCTTT. This sequence joins TRBV2 and TRBJ1-1; D is unresolved. This CDR3 has 14 residues. V was clipped by 4 bases and J by 0 bases, with 9 bases between them. Germline V CDR1 and CDR2: SNHLY, FYNNEI.

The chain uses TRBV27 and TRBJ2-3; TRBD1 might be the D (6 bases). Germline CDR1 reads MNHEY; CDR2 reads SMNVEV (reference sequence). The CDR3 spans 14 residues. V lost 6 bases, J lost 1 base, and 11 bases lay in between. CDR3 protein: CASSPKGGTDTQYF. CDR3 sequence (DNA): TGTGCCAGCAGCCCGAAGGGGGGCACAGATACGCAGTATTTT.

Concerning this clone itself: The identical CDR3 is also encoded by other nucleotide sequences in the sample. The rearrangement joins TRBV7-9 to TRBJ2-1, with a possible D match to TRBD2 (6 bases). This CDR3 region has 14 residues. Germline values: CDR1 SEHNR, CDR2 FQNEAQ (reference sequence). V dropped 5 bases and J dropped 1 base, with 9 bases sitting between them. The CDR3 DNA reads TGTGCCAGCAGCCTCGGGAGTTCCTACAATGAGCAGTTCTTC. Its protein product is CASSLGSSYNEQFF.

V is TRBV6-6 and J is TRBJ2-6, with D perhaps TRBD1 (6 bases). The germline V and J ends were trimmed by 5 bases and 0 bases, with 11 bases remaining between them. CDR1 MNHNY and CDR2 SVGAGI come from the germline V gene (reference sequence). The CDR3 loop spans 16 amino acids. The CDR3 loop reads CASSLDRHSGANVLTF. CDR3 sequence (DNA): TGTGCCAGCAGTCTGGACAGACACTCTGGGGCCAACGTCCTGACTTTC.

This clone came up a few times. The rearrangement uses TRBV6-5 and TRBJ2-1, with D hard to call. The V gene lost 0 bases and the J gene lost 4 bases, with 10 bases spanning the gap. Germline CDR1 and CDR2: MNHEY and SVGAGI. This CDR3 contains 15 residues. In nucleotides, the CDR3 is TGTGCCAGCAGTTACTCGTGGCACGGGTACAATGAGCAGTTCTTC. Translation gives CASSYSWHGYNEQFF.

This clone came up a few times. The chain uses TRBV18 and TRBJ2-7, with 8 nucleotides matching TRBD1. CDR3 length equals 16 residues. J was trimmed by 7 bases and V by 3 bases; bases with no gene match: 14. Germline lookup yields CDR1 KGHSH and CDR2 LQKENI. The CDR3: CASSPGFDRGGREQYF. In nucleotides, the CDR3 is TGTGCCAGCTCACCGGGTTTCGACAGGGGAGGAAGGGAGCAGTACTTC.

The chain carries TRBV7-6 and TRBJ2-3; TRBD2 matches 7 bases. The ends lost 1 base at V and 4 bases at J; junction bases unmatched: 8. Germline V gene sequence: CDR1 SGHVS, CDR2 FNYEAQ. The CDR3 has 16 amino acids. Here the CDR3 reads CASSLEVSSGSDTQYF. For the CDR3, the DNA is TGTGCCAGCAGCTTAGAGGTGTCTAGCGGATCAGATACGCAGTATTTT. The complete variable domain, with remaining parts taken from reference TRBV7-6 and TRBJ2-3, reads GAGVSQSPRYKVTKRGQDVALRCDPISGHVSLYWYRQALGQGPEFLTYFNYEAQQDKSGLPNDRFSAERPEGSISTLTIQRTEQRDSAMYRCASSLEVSSGSDTQYFGPGTRLTVL.

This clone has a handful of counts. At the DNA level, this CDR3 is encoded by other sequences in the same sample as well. CDR3 residues: CASSPGQGLSYEQYF. CDR3 nucleotide sequence: TGCGCCAGCAGCCCGGGACAGGGCCTCTCCTACGAGCAGTACTTC. V and J are TRBV5-1 and TRBJ2-7; 9 bases align to TRBD1. The germline V gene has CDR1 SGHRS and CDR2 YFSETQ. V lost 4 bases to trimming and J lost 0 bases; unmatched junction nucleotides: 5. The CDR3 totals 15 residues.

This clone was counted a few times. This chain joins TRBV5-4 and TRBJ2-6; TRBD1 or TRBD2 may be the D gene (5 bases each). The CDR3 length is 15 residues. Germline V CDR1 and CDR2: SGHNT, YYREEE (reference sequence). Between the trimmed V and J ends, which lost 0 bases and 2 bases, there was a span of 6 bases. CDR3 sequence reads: CASSLVGAGANVLTF. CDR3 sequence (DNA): TGTGCCAGCAGCTTGGTGGGGGCTGGGGCCAACGTCCTGACTTTC.

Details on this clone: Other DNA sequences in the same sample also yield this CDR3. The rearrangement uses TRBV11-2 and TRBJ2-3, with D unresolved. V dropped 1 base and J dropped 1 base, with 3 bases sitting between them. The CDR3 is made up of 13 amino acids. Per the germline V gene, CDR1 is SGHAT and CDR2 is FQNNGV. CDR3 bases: TGTGCCAGCAGCTTAGCCGGCACAGATACGCAGTATTTT. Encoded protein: CASSLAGTDTQYF.

CDR3: CAWSSQGFQPQHF. The CDR3 DNA sequence: TGTGCCTGGAGTTCACAGGGTTTTCAGCCCCAGCATTTT. The rearrangement joins TRBV30 to TRBJ1-5; D is possibly TRBD1 (6 bases). V was trimmed by 2 bases and J by 6 bases, leaving 11 bases between them. The CDR3 contains 13 residues. CDR1 is GTSNPN and CDR2 is SVGIG in the germline V gene (reference sequence).

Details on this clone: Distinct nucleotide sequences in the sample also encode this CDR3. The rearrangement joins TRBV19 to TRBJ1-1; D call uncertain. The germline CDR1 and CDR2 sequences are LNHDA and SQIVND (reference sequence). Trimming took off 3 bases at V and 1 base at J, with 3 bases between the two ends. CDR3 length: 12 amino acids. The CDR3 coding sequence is TGTGCCAGTAGTATCCAGAACACTGAAGCTTTCTTT. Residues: CASSIQNTEAFF.

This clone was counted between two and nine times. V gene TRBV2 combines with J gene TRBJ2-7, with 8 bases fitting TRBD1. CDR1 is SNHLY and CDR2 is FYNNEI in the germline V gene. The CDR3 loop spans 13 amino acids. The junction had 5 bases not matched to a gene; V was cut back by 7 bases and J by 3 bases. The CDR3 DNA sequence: TGTGCCAGCAACAGACAGGGGTACTACGAGCAGTACTTC. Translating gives CASNRQGYYEQYF.

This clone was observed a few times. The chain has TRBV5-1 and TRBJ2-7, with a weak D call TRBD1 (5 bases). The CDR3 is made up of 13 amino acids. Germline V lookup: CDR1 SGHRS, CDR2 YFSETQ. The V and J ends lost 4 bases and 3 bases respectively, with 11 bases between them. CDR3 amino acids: CASSNPTDYEQYF. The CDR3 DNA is TGCGCCAGCAGCAACCCGACAGACTACGAGCAGTACTTC.

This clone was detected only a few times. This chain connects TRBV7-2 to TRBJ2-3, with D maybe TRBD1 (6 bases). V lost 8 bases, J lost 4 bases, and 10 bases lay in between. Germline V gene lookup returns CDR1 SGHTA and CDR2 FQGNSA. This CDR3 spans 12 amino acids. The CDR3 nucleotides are TGTGCCAGCGCGACAGGTTCAGATACGCAGTATTTT. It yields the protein CASATGSDTQYF.

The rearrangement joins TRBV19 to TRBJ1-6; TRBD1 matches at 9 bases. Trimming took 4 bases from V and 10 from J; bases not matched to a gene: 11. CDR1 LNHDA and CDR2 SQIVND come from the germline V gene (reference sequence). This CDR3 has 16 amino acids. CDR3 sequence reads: CASSTRTGVVLSPLHF. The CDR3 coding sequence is TGTGCCAGTAGTACCCGGACAGGGGTGGTTTTGTCACCCCTCCACTTT.

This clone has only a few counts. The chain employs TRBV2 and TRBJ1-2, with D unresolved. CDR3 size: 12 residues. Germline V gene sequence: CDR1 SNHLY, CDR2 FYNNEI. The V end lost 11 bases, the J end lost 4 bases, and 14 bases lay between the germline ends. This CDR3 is CAGGLGGYGYTF. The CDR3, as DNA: TGTGCCGGAGGACTCGGCGGCTATGGCTACACCTTC.

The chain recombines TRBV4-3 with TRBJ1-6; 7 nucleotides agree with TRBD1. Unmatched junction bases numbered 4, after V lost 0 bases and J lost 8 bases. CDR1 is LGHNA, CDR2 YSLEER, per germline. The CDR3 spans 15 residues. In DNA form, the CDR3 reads TGCGCCAGCAGCCAAGAGGGCAGGGGGGATTCACCCCTCCACTTT. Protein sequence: CASSQEGRGDSPLHF.